The clone carrying this TCR beta chain was observed at least ten times. Genomic DNA, serving as template, underwent TCR beta VDJ and CDR3 profiling. MiXCR, applied by TCRdb to the reads, yields one record per CDR3 protein. The sample includes about 110,000 distinct CDR3 sequences, approximately 48% of them seen just once. The data stem from a study of CD8+CD57+ T cells in acquired aplastic anemia. The sequence came from a human donor in good health, serving as a control. Sequencing was carried out using sorted CD4+, CD8+, or CD8+CD57+ T cells (not recorded which) from PBMCs.

CDR3: CASSTTGEVGNQPQHF. The CDR3 DNA is TGTGCCAGCAGTACTACAGGGGAGGTGGGCAATCAGCCCCAGCATTTT. The chain joins TRBV9 to TRBJ1-5; 7 positions match TRBD1. Germline-derived CDR1 and CDR2 are SGDLS and YYNGEE. Germline trimming cut 5 bases from V and 2 bases from J; bases unmatched to any gene: 10. The CDR3 is 16 residues long.